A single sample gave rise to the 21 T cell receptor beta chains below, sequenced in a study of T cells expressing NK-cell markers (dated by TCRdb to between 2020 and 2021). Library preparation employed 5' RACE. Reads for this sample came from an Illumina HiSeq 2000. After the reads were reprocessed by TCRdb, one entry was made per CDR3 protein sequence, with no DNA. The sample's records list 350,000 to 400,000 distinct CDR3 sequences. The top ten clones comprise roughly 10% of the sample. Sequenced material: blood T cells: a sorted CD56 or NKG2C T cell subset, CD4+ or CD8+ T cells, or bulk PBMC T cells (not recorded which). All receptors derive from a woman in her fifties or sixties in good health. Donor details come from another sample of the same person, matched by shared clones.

The CDR3 spells CASTSEPGTSGSTATGELFF. The chain couples TRBV6-6 to TRBJ2-2; TCRdb reports TRBD2, a call that lacks DNA to check it against. The CDR3 is 20 amino acids. CDR1 and CDR2 from the germline V gene are MNHNY and SVGAGI (reference sequence).

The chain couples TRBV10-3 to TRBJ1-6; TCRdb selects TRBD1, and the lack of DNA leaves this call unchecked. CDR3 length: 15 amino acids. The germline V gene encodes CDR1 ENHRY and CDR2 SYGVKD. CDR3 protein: CAISESVLPGPPLHF.

This CDR3 is CASSPRPPTGTGGYNEQFF. This chain links TRBV7-8 with TRBJ2-1; the TCRdb D gene call, TRBD2, has no DNA to confirm it. The CDR3 is 19 residues long. The V gene's germline CDR1 is SGHVS and CDR2 FQNEAQ.

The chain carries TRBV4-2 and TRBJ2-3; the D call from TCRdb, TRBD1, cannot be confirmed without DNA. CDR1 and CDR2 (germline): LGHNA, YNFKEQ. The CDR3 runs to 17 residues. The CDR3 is CASSQASGGRGTDTQYF.

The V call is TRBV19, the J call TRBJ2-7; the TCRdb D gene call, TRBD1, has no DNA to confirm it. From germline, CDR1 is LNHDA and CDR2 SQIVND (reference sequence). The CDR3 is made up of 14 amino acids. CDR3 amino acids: CASSIAPSSYEQYF.

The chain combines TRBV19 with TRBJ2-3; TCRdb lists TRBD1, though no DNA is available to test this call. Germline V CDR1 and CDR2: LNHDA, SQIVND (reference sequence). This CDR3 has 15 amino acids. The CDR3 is CASSIPAGSTDTQYF.

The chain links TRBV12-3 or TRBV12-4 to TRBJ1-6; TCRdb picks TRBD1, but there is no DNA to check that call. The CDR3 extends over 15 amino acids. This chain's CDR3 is CASSREGQRNSPLHF.

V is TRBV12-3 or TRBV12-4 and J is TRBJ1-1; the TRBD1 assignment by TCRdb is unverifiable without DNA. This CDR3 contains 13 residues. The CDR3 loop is CASSRGGGTEAFF.

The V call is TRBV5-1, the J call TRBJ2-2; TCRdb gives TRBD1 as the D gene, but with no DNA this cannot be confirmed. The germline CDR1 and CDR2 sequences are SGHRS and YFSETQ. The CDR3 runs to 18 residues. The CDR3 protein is CASSSIPQGTTNTGELFF.

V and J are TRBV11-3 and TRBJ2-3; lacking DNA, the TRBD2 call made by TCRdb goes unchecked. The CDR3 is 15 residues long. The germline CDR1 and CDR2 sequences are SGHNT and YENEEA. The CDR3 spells CASSFPSGSGNTQYF.

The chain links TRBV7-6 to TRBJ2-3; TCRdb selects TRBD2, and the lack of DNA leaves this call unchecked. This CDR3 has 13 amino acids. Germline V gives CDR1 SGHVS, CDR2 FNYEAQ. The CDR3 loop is CASSPATSVTQYF.

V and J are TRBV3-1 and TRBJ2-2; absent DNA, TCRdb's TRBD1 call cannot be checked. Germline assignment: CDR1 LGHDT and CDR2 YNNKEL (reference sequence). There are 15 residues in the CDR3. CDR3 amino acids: CASSQGGVATGELFF.

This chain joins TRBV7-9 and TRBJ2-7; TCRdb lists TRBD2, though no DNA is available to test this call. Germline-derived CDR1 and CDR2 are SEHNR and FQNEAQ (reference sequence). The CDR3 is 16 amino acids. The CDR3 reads CASSNHPGLAFHEQYF.

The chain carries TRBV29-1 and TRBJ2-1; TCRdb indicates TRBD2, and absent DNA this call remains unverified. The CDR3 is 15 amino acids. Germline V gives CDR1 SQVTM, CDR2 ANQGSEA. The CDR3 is CSVEGLAARYNEQFF.

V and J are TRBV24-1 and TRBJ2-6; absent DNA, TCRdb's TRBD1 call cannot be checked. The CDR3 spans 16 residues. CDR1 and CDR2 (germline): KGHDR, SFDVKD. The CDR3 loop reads CATSTRGGAGANVLTF.

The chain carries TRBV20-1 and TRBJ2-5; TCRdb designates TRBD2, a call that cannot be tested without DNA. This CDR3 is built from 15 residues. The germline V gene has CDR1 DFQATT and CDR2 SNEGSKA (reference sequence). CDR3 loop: CSASGKGGFGETQYF.

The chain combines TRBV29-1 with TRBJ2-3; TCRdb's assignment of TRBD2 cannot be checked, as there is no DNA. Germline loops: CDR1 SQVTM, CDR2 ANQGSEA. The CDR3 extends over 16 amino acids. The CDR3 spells CSVSGTSGGSTDTQYF.

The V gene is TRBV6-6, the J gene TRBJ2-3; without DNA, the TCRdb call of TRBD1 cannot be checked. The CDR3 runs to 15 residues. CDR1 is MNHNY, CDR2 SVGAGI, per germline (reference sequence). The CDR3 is CASSRDRGSTDTQFF.

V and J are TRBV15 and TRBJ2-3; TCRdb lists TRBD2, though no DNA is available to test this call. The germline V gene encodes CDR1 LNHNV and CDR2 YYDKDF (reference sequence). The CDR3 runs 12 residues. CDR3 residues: CATSLLAGTQYF. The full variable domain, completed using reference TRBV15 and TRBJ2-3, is DAMVIQNPRYQVTQFGKPVTLSCSQTLNHNVMYWYQQKSSQAPKLLFHYYDKDFNNEADTPDNFQSRRPNTSFCFLDIRSPGLGDTAMYLCATSLLAGTQYFGPGTRLTVL.

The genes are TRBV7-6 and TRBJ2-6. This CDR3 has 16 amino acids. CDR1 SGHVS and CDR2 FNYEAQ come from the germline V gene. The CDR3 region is CASSLLRLAGANVLTF.

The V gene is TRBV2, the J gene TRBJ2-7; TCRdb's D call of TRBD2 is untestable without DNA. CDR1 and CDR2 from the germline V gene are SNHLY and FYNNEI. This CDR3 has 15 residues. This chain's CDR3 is CASIPYSGLAYEQYF.